This T cell receptor (beta chain) emerged from a study of identical twins. TCRdb fed the 5' RACE reads into MiXCR, producing one record per CDR3 protein. The sample holds some 760,000 distinct CDR3 sequences; about 20% are singletons and the top ten take roughly 14%. The CDR3 covers 13 residues. Per germline, CDR1 SGHRS and CDR2 YFSETQ. V lost 5 bases, J lost 6 bases, and 4 bases stayed unmatched. This clonotype occurred a few times. Another study also made use of these data, one on T cells expressing NK-cell markers.

The clonotype comes from a woman aged 18-29 years in good health. This chain connects TRBV5-1 to TRBJ2-2, with TRBD2 identical over 7 bases. What was sequenced was PBMCs. CDR3 in DNA: TGCGCCAGCAGATCCACTAGCGCCGGGGAGCTGTTTTTT. It translates to CASRSTSAGELFF.